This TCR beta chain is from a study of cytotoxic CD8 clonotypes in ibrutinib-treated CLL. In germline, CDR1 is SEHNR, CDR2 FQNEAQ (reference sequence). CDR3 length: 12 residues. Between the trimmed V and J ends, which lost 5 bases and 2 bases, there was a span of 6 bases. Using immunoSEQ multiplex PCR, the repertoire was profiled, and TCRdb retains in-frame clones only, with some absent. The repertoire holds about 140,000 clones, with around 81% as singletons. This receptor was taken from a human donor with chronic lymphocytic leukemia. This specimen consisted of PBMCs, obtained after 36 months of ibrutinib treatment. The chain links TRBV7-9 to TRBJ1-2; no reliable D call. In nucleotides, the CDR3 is TGTGCCAGCAGCCTTCCCAACTATGGCTACACCTTC. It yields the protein CASSLPNYGYTF.